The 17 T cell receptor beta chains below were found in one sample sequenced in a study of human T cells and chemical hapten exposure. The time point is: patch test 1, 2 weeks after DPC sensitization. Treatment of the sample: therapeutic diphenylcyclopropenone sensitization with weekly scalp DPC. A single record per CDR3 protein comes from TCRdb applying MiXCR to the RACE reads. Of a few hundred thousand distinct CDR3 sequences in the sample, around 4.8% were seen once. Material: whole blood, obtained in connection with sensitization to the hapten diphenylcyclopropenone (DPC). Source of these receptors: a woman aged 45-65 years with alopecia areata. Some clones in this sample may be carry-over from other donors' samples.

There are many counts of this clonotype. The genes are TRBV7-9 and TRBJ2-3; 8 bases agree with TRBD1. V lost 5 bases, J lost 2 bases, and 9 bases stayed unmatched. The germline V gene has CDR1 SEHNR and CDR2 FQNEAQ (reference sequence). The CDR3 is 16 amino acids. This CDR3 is CASSVGQGEVTDTQYF. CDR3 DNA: TGTGCCAGCAGCGTAGGACAGGGAGAGGTCACAGATACGCAGTATTTT.

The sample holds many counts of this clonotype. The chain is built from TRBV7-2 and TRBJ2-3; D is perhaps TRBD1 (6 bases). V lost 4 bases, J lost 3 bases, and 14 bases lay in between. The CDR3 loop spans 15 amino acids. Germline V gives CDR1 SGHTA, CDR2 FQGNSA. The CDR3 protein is CASSSPLGATDTQYF. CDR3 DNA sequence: TGTGCCAGCAGCTCCCCGTTGGGGGCTACAGATACGCAGTATTTT.

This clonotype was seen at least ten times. Here the CDR3 reads CASSSSSGNSPLHF. The CDR3 region has the DNA TGTGCCAGCAGCTCATCCTCAGGCAATTCACCCCTCCACTTT. V usage is TRBV7-6 and J usage is TRBJ1-6; D is uncertain. Trimming left V 4 bases short and J 7 bases short, with 11 bases between. The CDR3 runs 14 residues. The germline V gene encodes CDR1 SGHVS and CDR2 FNYEAQ.

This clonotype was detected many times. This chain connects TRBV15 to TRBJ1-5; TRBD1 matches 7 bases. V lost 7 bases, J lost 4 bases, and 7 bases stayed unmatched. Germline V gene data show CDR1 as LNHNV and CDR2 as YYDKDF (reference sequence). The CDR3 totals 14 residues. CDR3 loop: CATTPRQGNQPQHF. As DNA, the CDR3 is TGTGCCACCACGCCTCGACAGGGTAATCAGCCCCAGCATTTT.

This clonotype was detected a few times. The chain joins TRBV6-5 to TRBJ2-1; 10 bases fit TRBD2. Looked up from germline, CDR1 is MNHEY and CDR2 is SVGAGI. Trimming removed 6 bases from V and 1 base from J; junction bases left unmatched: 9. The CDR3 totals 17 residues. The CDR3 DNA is TGTGCCAGCAGAACCGTTAGCGGGAGGTTATCCTACAATGAGCAGTTCTTC. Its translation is CASRTVSGRLSYNEQFF.

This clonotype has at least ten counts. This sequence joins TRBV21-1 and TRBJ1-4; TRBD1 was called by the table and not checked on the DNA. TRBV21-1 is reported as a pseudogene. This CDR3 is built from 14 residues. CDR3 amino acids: CASSDRDRVRKLFF. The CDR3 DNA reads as TGTGCCAGCAGCGACCGGGACAGGGTGCGAAAACTGTTTTTT.

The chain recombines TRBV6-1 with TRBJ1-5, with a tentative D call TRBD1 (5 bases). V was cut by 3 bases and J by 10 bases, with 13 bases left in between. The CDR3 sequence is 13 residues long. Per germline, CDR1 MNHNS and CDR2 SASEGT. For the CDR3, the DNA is TGTGCCAGCAGTGATCTTGGGGCAGAACCCCAGCATTTT. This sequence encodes CASSDLGAEPQHF.

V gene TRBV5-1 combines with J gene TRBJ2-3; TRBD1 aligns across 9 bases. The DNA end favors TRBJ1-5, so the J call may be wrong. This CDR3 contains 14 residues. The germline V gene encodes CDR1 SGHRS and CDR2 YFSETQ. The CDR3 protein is CASSADRGGDTQHF. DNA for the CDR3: TGCGCCAGCAGCGCGGACAGGGGAGGCGATACGCAGCATTTT.

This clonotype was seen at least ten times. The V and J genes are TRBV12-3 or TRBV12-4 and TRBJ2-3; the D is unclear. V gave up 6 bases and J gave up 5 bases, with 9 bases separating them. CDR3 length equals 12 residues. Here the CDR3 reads CASSPHGDTQYF. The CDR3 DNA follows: TGTGCCAGCAGCCCTCACGGAGATACGCAGTATTTT.

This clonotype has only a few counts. This CDR3 is CSARSGSRTEAFF. The CDR3 DNA reads as TGCAGTGCTAGGTCAGGGAGTCGGACTGAAGCTTTCTTT. This chain uses TRBV20-1 with TRBJ1-1, with D possibly TRBD1 on 5 matching bases. The CDR3 length is 13 residues. V lost 3 bases, J lost 5 bases, and 13 bases lay in between. Germline values: CDR1 DFQATT, CDR2 SNEGSKA (reference sequence).

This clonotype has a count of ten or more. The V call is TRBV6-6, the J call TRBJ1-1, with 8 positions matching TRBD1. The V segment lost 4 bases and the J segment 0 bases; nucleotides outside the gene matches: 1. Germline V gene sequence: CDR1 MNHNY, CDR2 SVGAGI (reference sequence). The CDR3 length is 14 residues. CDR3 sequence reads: CASSSQGVNTEAFF. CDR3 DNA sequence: TGTGCCAGCAGTTCACAGGGGGTGAACACTGAAGCTTTCTTT.

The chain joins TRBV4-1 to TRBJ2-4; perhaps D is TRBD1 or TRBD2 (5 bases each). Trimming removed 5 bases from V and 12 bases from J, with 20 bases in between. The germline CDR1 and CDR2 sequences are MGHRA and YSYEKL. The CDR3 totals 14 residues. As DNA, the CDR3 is TGCGCCAGCAGCTCGAGAATTTATAGGGACGATCAGTACTTC. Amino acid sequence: CASSSRIYRDDQYF.

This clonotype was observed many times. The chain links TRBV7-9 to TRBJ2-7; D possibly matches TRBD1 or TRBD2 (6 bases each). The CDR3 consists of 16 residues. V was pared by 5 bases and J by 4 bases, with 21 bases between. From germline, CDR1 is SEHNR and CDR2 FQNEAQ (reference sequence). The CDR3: CASSPNLDSGGYEQYF. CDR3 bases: TGTGCCAGCAGCCCAAATCTGGACAGTGGAGGGTACGAGCAGTACTTC.

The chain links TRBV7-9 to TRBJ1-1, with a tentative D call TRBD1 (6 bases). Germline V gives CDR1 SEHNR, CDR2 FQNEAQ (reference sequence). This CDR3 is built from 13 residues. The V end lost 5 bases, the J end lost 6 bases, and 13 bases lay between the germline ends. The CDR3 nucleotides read TGTGCCAGCAGCCCAGGGGTTAGGGCTGAAGCTTTCTTT. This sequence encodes CASSPGVRAEAFF.

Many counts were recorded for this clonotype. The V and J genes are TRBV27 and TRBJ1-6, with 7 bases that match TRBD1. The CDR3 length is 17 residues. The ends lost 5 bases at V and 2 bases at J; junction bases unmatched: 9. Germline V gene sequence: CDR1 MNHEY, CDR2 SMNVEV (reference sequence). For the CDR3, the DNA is TGTGCCAGCAGTCCTTCGACAGGGATGACCTATAATTCACCCCTCCACTTT. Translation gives CASSPSTGMTYNSPLHF.

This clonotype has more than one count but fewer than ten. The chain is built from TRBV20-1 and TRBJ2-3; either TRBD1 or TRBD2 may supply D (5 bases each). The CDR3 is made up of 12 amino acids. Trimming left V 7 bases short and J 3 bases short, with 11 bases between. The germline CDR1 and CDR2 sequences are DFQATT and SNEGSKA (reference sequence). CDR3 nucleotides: TGCAGTGGGGAGAGGGGTACAGATACGCAGTATTTT. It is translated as CSGERGTDTQYF.

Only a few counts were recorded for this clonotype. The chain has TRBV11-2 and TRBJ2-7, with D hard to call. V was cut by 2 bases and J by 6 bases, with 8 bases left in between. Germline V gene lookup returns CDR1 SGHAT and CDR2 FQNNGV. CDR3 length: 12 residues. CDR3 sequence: CASSLKGFEQYF. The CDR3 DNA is TGTGCCAGCAGCTTAAAGGGATTCGAGCAGTACTTC.